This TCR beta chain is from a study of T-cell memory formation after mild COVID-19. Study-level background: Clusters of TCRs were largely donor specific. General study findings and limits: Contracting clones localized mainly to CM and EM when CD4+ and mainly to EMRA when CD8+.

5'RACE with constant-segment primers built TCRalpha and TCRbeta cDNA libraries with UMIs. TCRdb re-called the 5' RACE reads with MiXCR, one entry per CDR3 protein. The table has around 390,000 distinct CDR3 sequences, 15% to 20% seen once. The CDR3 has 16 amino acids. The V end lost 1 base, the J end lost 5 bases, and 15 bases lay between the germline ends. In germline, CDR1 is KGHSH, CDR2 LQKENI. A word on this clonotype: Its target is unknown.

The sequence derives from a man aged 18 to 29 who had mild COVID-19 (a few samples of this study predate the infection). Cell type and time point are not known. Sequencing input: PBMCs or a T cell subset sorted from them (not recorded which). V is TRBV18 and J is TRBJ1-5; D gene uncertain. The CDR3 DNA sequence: TGTGCCAGCTCACCACGTGGTGCCCGGGGTCATCAGCCCCAGCATTTT. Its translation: CASSPRGARGHQPQHF.